These 30 T cell receptor beta chains share one sample of origin, sequenced in a study of control samples from healthy donors and cancer patients. Clones were sequenced by immunoSEQ multiplex PCR, and TCRdb holds only the in-frame ones, with some missing. The data show 250,000 to 300,000 clones, with 82% seen just once and about 14% held by the top ten. Sample: PBMCs. Every receptor here comes from a woman aged 55 to 70 with lung cancer.

J is TRBJ2-7 and V is TRBV7-9, with D tentatively TRBD1 or TRBD2 (5 bases each). Germline lookup yields CDR1 SEHNR and CDR2 FQNEAQ (reference sequence). V lost 5 bases and J lost 6, with 20 bases in between. This CDR3 comprises 15 residues. CDR3 bases: TGTGCCAGCAGCCCTATAACAGGAGGCCCTAGCGAGCAGTACTTC. This encodes CASSPITGGPSEQYF. Filled out from reference TRBV7-9 and TRBJ2-7, the complete variable domain reads DTGVSQNPRHKITKRGQNVTFRCDPISEHNRLYWYRQTLGQGPEFLTYFQNEAQLEKSRLLSDRFSAERPKGSFSTLEIQRTEQGDSAMYLCASSPITGGPSEQYFGPGTRLTVT.

The V and J genes are TRBV7-9 and TRBJ1-2, with 11 bases lining up with TRBD1. The CDR3 runs to 14 residues. The germline V gene encodes CDR1 SEHNR and CDR2 FQNEAQ (reference sequence). The V and J ends lost 4 bases and 3 bases, in that order; junction bases with no gene match: 1. The CDR3 sequence: CASSWGQGDYGYTF. In DNA form, the CDR3 reads TGTGCCAGCAGCTGGGGACAGGGGGACTATGGCTACACCTTC.

The chain is built from TRBV6-6 and TRBJ2-7; D call uncertain. Trimming removed 6 bases at V and 2 bases at J, with 8 bases between. CDR1 is MNHNY and CDR2 is SVGAGI in the germline V gene (reference sequence). This CDR3 region has 12 residues. As DNA, the CDR3 is TGTGCCAGCAGCGACCCCCCCTACGAGCAGTACTTC. The encoded protein is CASSDPPYEQYF.

The rearrangement uses TRBV2 and TRBJ2-3; 10 bases match TRBD1. This CDR3 contains 14 residues. V lost 8 bases to trimming and J lost 6 bases; unmatched junction nucleotides: 8. Germline V gives CDR1 SNHLY, CDR2 FYNNEI. The CDR3 region is CASGRDRGEDTQYF. The CDR3 DNA follows: TGTGCCAGCGGCCGGGACAGGGGAGAGGATACGCAGTATTTT.

This chain connects TRBV19 to TRBJ1-1; D is perhaps TRBD1 (6 bases). Between the trimmed V and J ends, which lost 4 bases and 2 bases, there was a span of 8 bases. Germline V gives CDR1 LNHDA, CDR2 SQIVND (reference sequence). The CDR3 contains 13 residues. In DNA, the CDR3 is TGTGCCAGTAGTAAGGACAGTAACACTGAAGCTTTCTTT. It codes for CASSKDSNTEAFF.

This clone was seen a single time. V is TRBV11-2 and J is TRBJ1-1, with unresolved D. Germline V lookup: CDR1 SGHAT, CDR2 FQNNGV. Trimming stripped 5 bases from V and 4 bases from J, with 11 bases between. CDR3 length equals 13 residues. CDR3 DNA sequence: TGTGCCAGCAGCCCACAATTCCCCACTGAAGCTTTCTTT. As protein: CASSPQFPTEAFF.

This clone was counted once. This chain connects TRBV4-2 to TRBJ1-5; TRBD1 aligns across 7 bases. Germline assignment: CDR1 LGHNA and CDR2 YNFKEQ. The J segment lost 5 bases and the V segment lost 4 bases, leaving 8 bases of the junction unmatched. The CDR3 sequence is 15 residues long. This CDR3 reads CASSPHRGGDQPQHF. DNA of the CDR3: TGTGCCAGCAGCCCGCACAGGGGAGGGGATCAGCCCCAGCATTTT.

This sequence joins TRBV5-1 and TRBJ1-5; possible D gene TRBD1, 5 bases. Germline V lookup: CDR1 SGHRS, CDR2 YFSETQ. V lost 6 bases and J 2 bases, leaving 27 bases between the germline ends. The CDR3 consists of 19 residues. The CDR3 here is CASIFFPEYRGAGNQPQHF. In nucleotides, the CDR3 is TGCGCCAGCATATTCTTTCCGGAGTATAGGGGAGCTGGCAATCAGCCCCAGCATTTT.

Only a few counts were recorded for this clone. This rearrangement joins TRBV28 to TRBJ2-7, with 12 bases matching TRBD2. This CDR3 has 19 amino acids. The germline V gene has CDR1 MDHEN and CDR2 SYDVKM. V dropped 3 bases and J dropped 0; count of bases not matched to a gene: 12. This CDR3 reads CASSFLNWRTSGVSYEQYF. As DNA, the CDR3 is TGTGCCAGCAGTTTCCTGAACTGGAGGACTAGCGGGGTCTCCTACGAGCAGTACTTC.

The chain carries TRBV6-1 and TRBJ1-4; D uncertain. V lost 2 bases to trimming and J lost 8 bases, with 12 bases between them. Per the germline V gene, CDR1 is MNHNS and CDR2 is SASEGT. The CDR3 sequence is 14 residues long. The CDR3 nucleotides are TGTGCCAGCAGTGAAACATGGCGTCGGGAAAAACTGTTTTTT. Translation: CASSETWRREKLFF.

The CDR3 loop is CASSFSGRSYNEQFF. DNA for the CDR3: TGTGCCAGCAGCTTTAGCGGGAGGTCCTACAATGAGCAGTTCTTC. The rearrangement uses TRBV5-8 and TRBJ2-1; 10 bases line up with TRBD2. This CDR3 contains 15 residues. The junction had 0 bases not matched to a gene; V was cut back by 2 bases and J by 1 base. Per the germline V gene, CDR1 is SGHTS and CDR2 is YDEGEE.

This chain joins TRBV2 and TRBJ2-7; 7 positions agree with TRBD2. Trimming cost V 4 bases and J 5 bases; bases outside gene matches: 5. The CDR3 has 13 amino acids. Germline V gene lookup returns CDR1 SNHLY and CDR2 FYNNEI. The CDR3 nucleotides are TGTGCCAGCAGTGGGCGGGAGCGCGACGAGCAGTACTTC. Residues: CASSGRERDEQYF.

In its sample, this clone was seen once. Other DNA sequences within the sample encode an identical CDR3. CDR3 region: CSASSGVGYTF. In DNA, the CDR3 is TGCAGTGCTAGCTCGGGAGTCGGCTACACCTTC. J is TRBJ1-2 and V is TRBV20-1; D remains unclear. The CDR3 runs 11 residues. Trimming shortened V by 3 bases and J by 8 bases, and 10 bases separated the two germline ends. The germline V gene encodes CDR1 DFQATT and CDR2 SNEGSKA (reference sequence).

The chain employs TRBV7-8 and TRBJ2-1; D not certain. Between the trimmed V and J ends, which lost 4 bases and 4 bases, there was a span of 20 bases. Germline V gene sequence: CDR1 SGHVS, CDR2 FQNEAQ. This CDR3 has 17 residues. The CDR3 reads CASSWPNLDLYYNEQFF. Written as DNA, the CDR3 is TGTGCCAGCAGCTGGCCCAACCTAGACTTATATTACAATGAGCAGTTCTTC.

The rearrangement uses TRBV2 and TRBJ1-2; D remains ambiguous. Per germline, CDR1 SNHLY and CDR2 FYNNEI. This CDR3 comprises 12 residues. V was trimmed by 6 bases and J by 5 bases, leaving 10 bases between them. DNA of the CDR3: TGTGCCAGCAGGCTGGGCGCGTATGGCTACACCTTC. Translated: CASRLGAYGYTF.

CDR3 bases: TGTGCCTGGAGTGCGGGACTAGCGGGAGGCCAAGAGACCCAGTACTTC. Its protein product is CAWSAGLAGGQETQYF. The chain employs TRBV30 and TRBJ2-5; 15 bases align to TRBD2. The CDR3 consists of 16 residues. The junction had 1 base not matched to a gene; V was cut back by 1 base and J by 1 base. Germline V gene lookup returns CDR1 GTSNPN and CDR2 SVGIG (reference sequence).

The chain has TRBV5-5 and TRBJ2-2, with 10 bases that match TRBD2. This CDR3 contains 16 residues. In germline, CDR1 is SGHKS, CDR2 YYEKEE (reference sequence). V was pared by 0 bases and J by 5 bases, with 4 bases of the junction left unmatched. CDR3 amino acids: CASSLGVAGGTGELFF. Here the CDR3 DNA reads TGTGCCAGCAGCTTGGGTGTAGCGGGGGGTACCGGGGAGCTGTTTTTT.

V and J are TRBV4-1 and TRBJ2-1; 10 bases agree with TRBD2. After removal of 0 bases from V and 15 bases from J, the junction contained 14 bases not matched to a gene. The CDR3 is 16 amino acids. The germline gives CDR1 MGHRA, CDR2 YSYEKL. The CDR3 DNA follows: TGCGCCAGCAGCCAAGATCGGCTAGCGGGAGCACCTAACGGGTTCTTC. It is translated as CASSQDRLAGAPNGFF.

This chain joins TRBV9 and TRBJ1-5; TRBD1 agrees at 7 bases. The V gene end was trimmed by 4 bases and the J gene end by 5 bases; junction bases not matched to a gene: 9. The CDR3 consists of 15 residues. Germline CDR1 reads SGDLS; CDR2 reads YYNGEE. CDR3 nucleotides: TGTGCCAGCAGCCTCTTTGACAGGGAAGATCAGCCCCAGCATTTT. This gives the protein CASSLFDREDQPQHF.

The V gene is TRBV7-9, the J gene TRBJ2-1; D perhaps matches TRBD1 (6 bases). CDR1 and CDR2 from the germline V gene are SEHNR and FQNEAQ (reference sequence). Trimming left V 1 base short and J 7 bases short, with 11 bases between. The CDR3 contains 14 residues. CDR3 protein: CASSLVQGDNEQFF. CDR3 coding DNA: TGTGCCAGCAGCTTAGTACAGGGTGATAATGAGCAGTTCTTC.

The genes are TRBV5-1 and TRBJ2-4; no firm D call. Germline V CDR1 and CDR2: SGHRS, YFSETQ. V lost 1 base and J lost 0, with 11 bases in between. The CDR3 consists of 16 residues. The CDR3 loop reads CASSLSPVIAKNIQYF. The DNA for the CDR3 is TGCGCCAGCAGCTTGAGTCCGGTGATAGCCAAAAACATTCAGTACTTC.

V gene TRBV11-3 combines with J gene TRBJ2-2, with 7 bases lining up with TRBD2. With V trimmed by 1 base and J by 5 bases, 10 bases remained unmatched. CDR1 is SGHNT, CDR2 YENEEA, per germline. The CDR3 has 17 residues. The CDR3 reads CASSLGRLASDTGELFF. CDR3 bases: TGTGCCAGCAGCTTAGGCCGACTAGCTTCGGATACCGGGGAGCTGTTTTTT. Drawing the rest from reference TRBV11-3 and TRBJ2-2, the complete variable domain is EAGVVQSPRYKIIEKKQPVAFWCNPISGHNTLYWYLQNLGQGPELLIRYENEEAVDDSQLPKDRFSAERLKGVDSTLKIQPAELGDSAVYLCASSLGRLASDTGELFFGEGSRLTVL.

V usage is TRBV6-5 and J usage is TRBJ2-3; TRBD2 matches at 10 bases. This CDR3 spans 15 amino acids. Germline CDR1 MNHEY, CDR2 SVGAGI. The V and J ends lost 0 bases and 6 bases, in that order; junction bases with no gene match: 3. Here the CDR3 DNA reads TGTGCCAGCAGTTACTCTCTAGCGGGGGAGGATACGCAGTATTTT. Translating it yields CASSYSLAGEDTQYF.

The chain joins TRBV18 to TRBJ1-1; D not certain. The V and J ends lost 2 bases and 1 base respectively, with 8 bases between them. CDR3 length: 14 amino acids. Germline CDR1 and CDR2: KGHSH and LQKENI. CDR3 sequence: CASSPKTGNTEAFF. Here the CDR3 DNA reads TGTGCCAGCTCACCAAAGACGGGGAACACTGAAGCTTTCTTT.

Regarding this clone: At one end the junction does not follow the germline gene, possibly because of a read error. The chain recombines TRBV5-8 with TRBJ1-6; TRBD1 matches at 9 bases. CDR1 and CDR2 (germline): SGHTS, YDEGEE. The CDR3 spans 18 residues. The CDR3 sequence: CASSAYPGTGPYNSPLYF. For the CDR3, the DNA is TGTGCCAGCAGCGCCTACCCCGGGACAGGGCCCTATAATTCACCCCTCTACTTT.

The chain is built from TRBV14 and TRBJ2-3; 9 bases match TRBD1. The CDR3 has 16 residues. Per germline, CDR1 SGHDN and CDR2 FVKESK. The V and J ends lost 4 bases and 7 bases, in that order; junction bases with no gene match: 12. This chain's CDR3 is CASSLLGQGRGHTQYF. CDR3 in DNA: TGTGCCAGCAGCCTTCTCGGACAGGGGCGGGGGCATACGCAGTATTTT.

J is TRBJ1-4 and V is TRBV6-5; 7 nucleotides align to TRBD1. With V trimmed by 7 bases and J by 7 bases, 6 bases remained unmatched. This CDR3 has 13 amino acids. Germline CDR1 MNHEY, CDR2 SVGAGI. The CDR3 region has the DNA TGTGCCAGCATCAAGACAGGGAGTGAAAAACTGTTTTTT. The encoded protein is CASIKTGSEKLFF.

This clone was seen ten or more times. V gene TRBV5-4 combines with J gene TRBJ1-2, with D perhaps matching TRBD1 (5 bases). With 1 base removed from V and 2 bases from J, the gap between germline ends came to 6 bases. This CDR3 contains 13 residues. Germline loops: CDR1 SGHNT, CDR2 YYREEE (reference sequence). For the CDR3, the DNA is TGTGCCAGCAGCTTGCGGGGGAACTATGGCTACACCTTC. It is translated as CASSLRGNYGYTF.

Written as DNA, the CDR3 is TGTGCCAGCAGTTTCGGCCTCTTCTATGGCTACACCTTC. Translating it yields CASSFGLFYGYTF. This chain links TRBV28 with TRBJ1-2; no firm D call. Trimming cost V 3 bases and J 4 bases, with 9 bases left between them. Germline-derived CDR1 and CDR2 are MDHEN and SYDVKM. The CDR3 loop spans 13 amino acids.

V usage is TRBV6-6 and J usage is TRBJ2-5, with 11 bases that match TRBD2. This CDR3 has 16 residues. After removal of 2 bases from V and 5 bases from J, the junction contained 7 bases not matched to a gene. The germline V gene has CDR1 MNHNY and CDR2 SVGAGI (reference sequence). DNA for the CDR3: TGTGCCAGCAGTTACGGGGTAGCGGGAGGGAAGGAGACCCAGTACTTC. This translates into CASSYGVAGGKETQYF.